The 23 T cell receptor beta chains given below trace back to one sample, sequenced in a study of blood T cells in healthy people across ages. Primed by a sample-barcoded 5' primer and a J-beta primer mix, a second PCR proceeded for roughly 6 to 12 cycles. TCRdb re-called the 5' RACE reads with MiXCR, one entry per CDR3 protein. This table holds about 1.6 million distinct CDR3 sequences, around 36% found once. Source material: blood. Receptors originate from a woman between 25 and 40 years old in good health.

The sample holds one count of this clonotype. The chain is built from TRBV6-1 and TRBJ1-2; maybe TRBD1 (5 bases). This CDR3 spans 14 amino acids. Trimming left V 7 bases short and J 6 bases short, with 18 bases between. CDR1 and CDR2 (germline): MNHNS, SASEGT. Written as DNA, the CDR3 is TGTGCCAGCACCCGGGGCGGGTCGAGCCATGGCTACACCTTC. It is translated as CASTRGGSSHGYTF.

The chain joins TRBV6-5 to TRBJ1-3; D is possibly TRBD1 (6 bases). The germline CDR1 and CDR2 sequences are MNHEY and SVGAGI. The CDR3 runs 15 residues. V was trimmed by 6 bases and J by 0 bases, leaving 12 bases between them. The CDR3 protein is CASRPTRGSGNTIYF. The DNA of the CDR3 is TGTGCCAGCAGACCAACCAGGGGCTCTGGAAACACCATATATTTT.

V gene TRBV21-1 combines with J gene TRBJ2-1; the table's D call, TRBD2, has no DNA check behind it. TRBV21-1 has pseudogene status. This CDR3 comprises 19 residues. The CDR3 loop reads CASSNLAARREAFEGEQFF. In DNA form, the CDR3 reads TGTGCCAGCAGCAACCTAGCCGCGAGGCGGGAGGCCTTCGAAGGTGAGCAGTTCTTC.

Points on this clonotype: No conserved phenylalanine or tryptophan is present at the end of the CDR3, so a read error is the likely explanation. The chain recombines TRBV27 with TRBJ2-1; TRBD2 matches 8 bases. Germline CDR1 is MNHEY and CDR2 is SMNVEV (reference sequence). V was pared by 5 bases and J by 1 base, with 10 bases of the junction left unmatched. The CDR3 consists of 17 residues. The DNA of the CDR3 is TGTGCCAGCAGTCCATCAGCGGGAGAGGCATCCTACAATGAGCAGTTCGTC. Translating it yields CASSPSAGEASYNEQFV.

The J gene is TRBJ2-5, the V gene TRBV20-1; the match to TRBD2 covers 9 bases. This CDR3 spans 15 amino acids. CDR1 is DFQATT, CDR2 SNEGSKA, per germline (reference sequence). V was pared by 2 bases and J by 5 bases, with 9 bases of the junction left unmatched. For the CDR3, the DNA is TGCAGTGCTAGACGGGCGGGAGGGCCGGAGGAGACCCAGTACTTC. Encoded protein: CSARRAGGPEETQYF.

This clonotype has just a few counts. The CDR3 is CAISEFTASYEQYF. In DNA, the CDR3 is TGTGCCATCAGTGAATTTACAGCCTCCTACGAGCAGTACTTC. The chain uses TRBV10-3 and TRBJ2-7; D is unresolved. V lost 3 bases to trimming and J lost 0 bases, with 9 bases between them. CDR3 size: 14 residues. Per the germline V gene, CDR1 is ENHRY and CDR2 is SYGVKD.

The rearrangement links TRBV6-5 to TRBJ2-5; D is uncertain. Germline-derived CDR1 and CDR2 are MNHEY and SVGAGI. The germline V and J ends were trimmed by 6 bases and 4 bases, with 15 bases remaining between them. The CDR3 covers 14 residues. The CDR3 loop is CASRAHWAGETQYF. The DNA for the CDR3 is TGTGCCAGCAGGGCACACTGGGCTGGAGAGACCCAGTACTTC.

The chain couples TRBV12-3 or TRBV12-4 to TRBJ2-1, with TRBD2 identical over 10 bases. This CDR3 has 15 residues. V gave up 6 bases and J gave up 4 bases; unmatched junction bases: 6. The CDR3, as DNA: TGTGCCAGCAGGCCCTTAGCGGGAGGATACAATGAGCAGTTCTTC. It encodes CASRPLAGGYNEQFF.

This clonotype was observed a handful of times. This sequence joins TRBV5-1 and TRBJ1-2; possibly TRBD1 for D (5 bases). Trimming removed 4 bases at V and 2 bases at J, with 12 bases between. The CDR3 loop spans 14 amino acids. Germline values: CDR1 SGHRS, CDR2 YFSETQ. CDR3 sequence (DNA): TGCGCCAGCAGCCCCTGGGACGGAAACTATGGCTACACCTTC. It codes for CASSPWDGNYGYTF.

The chain recombines TRBV27 with TRBJ2-5; 15 positions match TRBD2. This CDR3 is 19 amino acids long. V dropped 1 base and J dropped 2; count of bases not matched to a gene: 8. Germline V CDR1 and CDR2: MNHEY, SMNVEV (reference sequence). CDR3 in amino acids: CASSLFWTSGRASQETQYF. CDR3 bases: TGTGCCAGCAGTTTATTTTGGACTAGCGGGAGGGCGTCACAAGAGACCCAGTACTTC.

The genes are TRBV9 and TRBJ2-5, with D unclear. The tail of the sequence fits TRBJ2-7 better, so the J call may be wrong. The CDR3 runs 15 residues. Germline V gives CDR1 SGDLS, CDR2 YYNGEE. The CDR3 reads CASSVAAATSYEQYF. DNA of the CDR3: TGTGCCAGCAGCGTAGCGGCAGCAACCTCCTACGAGCAGTACTTC.

V usage is TRBV7-3 and J usage is TRBJ2-5; tentative D call: TRBD1 (6 bases). V was clipped by 5 bases and J by 5 bases, with 18 bases between them. From germline, CDR1 is SGHTA and CDR2 FQGTGA. The CDR3 consists of 15 residues. The CDR3 nucleotides read TGTGCCAGCAGCACCGCAGGGACACAAGGGGAGACCCAGTACTTC. It yields the protein CASSTAGTQGETQYF. The full variable domain, its missing parts supplied by reference TRBV7-3 and TRBJ2-5, is GAGVSQTPSNKVTEKGKYVELRCDPISGHTALYWYRQSLGQGPEFLIYFQGTGAADDSGLPNDRFFAVRPEGSVSTLKIQRTERGDSAVYLCASSTAGTQGETQYFGPGTRLLVL.

V and J are TRBV7-7 and TRBJ2-4, with D possibly being TRBD2 (6 bases). Near its end, the DNA agrees better with TRBJ2-7, so the J call may be wrong. Germline loops: CDR1 SSHAT, CDR2 FNYEAQ (reference sequence). The length of the CDR3 is 15 residues. The CDR3 region has the DNA TGTGCCAGCAGCTTAGGCGCTAGCGCAACGAACGAGCAGTACTTC. As protein: CASSLGASATNEQYF.

This clonotype was seen more than once but under ten times. This chain uses TRBV18 with TRBJ2-1, with 7 bases that match TRBD2. The CDR3 loop spans 17 amino acids. After removal of 6 bases from V and 1 base from J, the junction contained 12 bases not matched to a gene. Germline CDR1 is KGHSH and CDR2 is LQKENI. The CDR3 protein is CASSATFGGGSYNEQFF. CDR3 nucleotides: TGTGCCAGCTCCGCGACTTTTGGCGGGGGTTCCTACAATGAGCAGTTCTTC.

This clonotype was found a few times. The chain carries TRBV12-3 or TRBV12-4 and TRBJ2-7; D is perhaps TRBD1 or TRBD2 (5 bases each). V lost 5 bases, J lost 5 bases, and 10 bases lay in between. The CDR3 loop spans 12 amino acids. The CDR3 DNA reads TGTGCCAGCAGTGGGGACGCCCACGAGCAGTACTTC. This sequence encodes CASSGDAHEQYF.

The chain links TRBV13 to TRBJ2-3; D is uncertain. Germline-derived CDR1 and CDR2 are PRHDT and FYEKMQ (reference sequence). Between the trimmed V and J ends, which lost 3 bases and 6 bases, there was a span of 10 bases. The CDR3 sequence is 13 residues long. CDR3 sequence reads: CASSLEETDTQYF. The CDR3 region has the DNA TGTGCCAGCAGCTTGGAAGAGACGGATACGCAGTATTTT.

This clonotype was detected a few times. The CDR3 DNA is TGTGCCAGCAGCTCCCCGGACTTTCAAGAGACCCAGTACTTC. Its protein is CASSSPDFQETQYF. The V gene is TRBV13, the J gene TRBJ2-5; weak D call: TRBD2 (5 bases). The V gene's germline CDR1 is PRHDT and CDR2 FYEKMQ (reference sequence). The germline V and J ends were trimmed by 4 bases and 2 bases, with 11 bases remaining between them. CDR3 length: 14 amino acids.

This clonotype has more than one count but fewer than ten. The chain couples TRBV6-5 to TRBJ2-2; 7 nucleotides line up with TRBD2. CDR3 length: 13 residues. Germline CDR1 MNHEY, CDR2 SVGAGI. Losses at the gene ends were 7 bases for V and 3 bases for J; bases not matched to a gene: 2. The chain's CDR3 is CASIREDTGELFF. CDR3 sequence (DNA): TGTGCCAGCATACGGGAGGACACCGGGGAGCTGTTTTTT.

This clonotype has just a few counts. The chain employs TRBV20-1 and TRBJ1-4; TRBD1 aligns across 10 bases. From germline, CDR1 is DFQATT and CDR2 SNEGSKA (reference sequence). The CDR3 sequence is 17 residues long. Trimming removed 0 bases from V and 6 bases from J; junction bases left unmatched: 10. The CDR3 sequence is CSARDRDRGVHHEKLFF. The CDR3 nucleotides read TGCAGTGCTAGAGATAGGGACAGGGGAGTCCATCATGAAAAACTGTTTTTT.

Turning to this clonotype: With a much larger clone just one base away, this may be a read error. The chain has TRBV4-1 and TRBJ2-7, with D perhaps TRBD1 (6 bases). Germline V gene data show CDR1 as MGHRA and CDR2 as YSYEKL. The V and J ends lost 1 base and 6 bases respectively, with 19 bases between them. This CDR3 comprises 16 residues. CDR3 nucleotides: TGCGCCAGCAGCCAAGGGGAAATGACAGGTGCCTGCGAGCAGTACTTC. Translation gives CASSQGEMTGACEQYF.

The V and J genes are TRBV5-5 and TRBJ2-1, with TRBD1 identical over 9 bases. From germline, CDR1 is SGHKS and CDR2 YYEKEE (reference sequence). The CDR3 consists of 20 residues. Trimming took 2 bases from V and 4 from J; bases not matched to a gene: 19. The CDR3 DNA reads as TGTGCCAGCAGCTTCGTACAGGGGGCACTAGGGACTGGCGGTTACAATGAGCAGTTCTTC. Amino acid sequence: CASSFVQGALGTGGYNEQFF.

The chain is built from TRBV5-1 and TRBJ2-1, with TRBD1 matching 7 bases. The CDR3 sequence is 14 residues long. Germline CDR1 SGHRS, CDR2 YFSETQ. V lost 3 bases and J lost 9; bases outside the gene matches: 9. The CDR3 coding sequence is TGCGCCAGCAGCTCGGACGGACAGGTGGGTGAGCAGTTCTTC. Its translation: CASSSDGQVGEQFF. Together with reference TRBV5-1 and TRBJ2-1, the CDR3 gives the full variable domain: KAGVTQTPRYLIKTRGQQVTLSCSPISGHRSVSWYQQTPGQGLQFLFEYFSETQRNKGNFPGRFSGRQFSNSRSEMNVSTLELGDSALYLCASSSDGQVGEQFFGPGTRLTVL.

In its sample, this clonotype was seen many times. This chain uses TRBV4-1 with TRBJ2-5, with a weak D call TRBD1 (6 bases). The ends were cut back, 0 bases at V and 5 bases at J, with 13 bases in the middle. CDR1 MGHRA and CDR2 YSYEKL come from the germline V gene. The CDR3 covers 15 residues. CDR3 sequence: CASSQDQGNVETQYF. CDR3 coding DNA: TGCGCCAGCAGCCAAGATCAGGGGAATGTGGAGACCCAGTACTTC.